These 31 T cell receptor beta chains came from one sample sequenced in a study of blood T cell repertoires in COVID-19. Data came from immunoSEQ multiplex PCR; TCRdb stores just in-frame clones and leaves some out. The table includes under 200,000 clones, around 83% detected once. Sequenced input: peripheral blood. The receptors here all came from a woman in her forties or fifties with COVID-19, enrolled during active disease.

The V gene is TRBV6-5, the J gene TRBJ1-2; TRBD1 aligns across 9 bases. The V and J ends lost 7 bases and 8 bases, in that order; junction bases with no gene match: 8. This CDR3 has 13 amino acids. The germline V gene has CDR1 MNHEY and CDR2 SVGAGI. CDR3 in DNA: TGTGCCAGCACCGGGGACAGGGTTCAAGGCTACACCTTC. Translation gives CASTGDRVQGYTF.

The rearrangement links TRBV6-5 to TRBJ1-1, with a possible D match to TRBD1 (5 bases). V shed 6 bases and J shed 4 bases, with 18 bases lying between them. Germline V gene sequence: CDR1 MNHEY, CDR2 SVGAGI. This CDR3 comprises 15 residues. CDR3 in amino acids: CASRPTGGLSTEAFF. In nucleotides, the CDR3 is TGTGCCAGCAGACCCACCGGGGGGTTGTCCACTGAAGCTTTCTTT.

J is TRBJ2-1 and V is TRBV10-3; 7 bases match TRBD1. This CDR3 contains 13 residues. The junction had 8 bases not matched to a gene; V was cut back by 7 bases and J by 8 bases. Looked up from germline, CDR1 is ENHRY and CDR2 is SYGVKD. The DNA of the CDR3 is TGTGCCATCACCCCGTTAGACAGGGATGAGCAGTTCTTC. Its protein is CAITPLDRDEQFF.

The count of this clone is one. V gene TRBV10-3 combines with J gene TRBJ2-7; 11 bases are a match to TRBD2. The V and J ends lost 4 bases and 4 bases, in that order; junction bases with no gene match: 3. Germline lookup yields CDR1 ENHRY and CDR2 SYGVKD. This CDR3 contains 14 residues. This CDR3 is CAISGGTSGYEQYF. The CDR3 nucleotides are TGTGCCATCAGTGGGGGGACTAGCGGATACGAGCAGTACTTC.

The chain employs TRBV5-1 and TRBJ2-4; perhaps TRBD2 as D (5 bases). V was trimmed by 4 bases and J by 0 bases, leaving 17 bases between them. CDR3 length equals 17 residues. Germline values: CDR1 SGHRS, CDR2 YFSETQ. As DNA, the CDR3 is TGCGCCAGCAGCCTCTGGGAGCGTCGACTAGCCAAAAACATTCAGTACTTC. It codes for CASSLWERRLAKNIQYF.

The chain couples TRBV5-4 to TRBJ2-1; TRBD2 agrees at 13 bases. This CDR3 has 16 residues. Germline V gene data show CDR1 as SGHNT and CDR2 as YYREEE (reference sequence). The trim removed 0 bases at V and 4 bases at J, leaving 1 base unmatched. The CDR3 DNA follows: TGTGCCAGCAGCTTGGGGGGACTAGCGGGGTACAATGAGCAGTTCTTC. Residues: CASSLGGLAGYNEQFF.

This CDR3 is CASSLSGRSGGELFF. In DNA form, the CDR3 reads TGTGCCAGCAGCCTATCCGGGCGCTCGGGGGGGGAGCTGTTTTTT. The chain recombines TRBV3-1 (or the pseudogene TRBV3-2) with TRBJ2-2; tentatively, D is TRBD2 (5 bases). The V end was cut by 4 bases, the J end by 8 bases, with 17 bases between. This CDR3 is 15 amino acids long. The V gene's germline CDR1 is LGHDT and CDR2 YNNKEL (reference sequence).

The chain links TRBV6-2 or TRBV6-3 to TRBJ2-7; 13 bases match TRBD2. V trimming: 2 bases; J trimming: 7 bases; junction bases outside the gene matches: 11. The CDR3 covers 17 residues. The germline V gene encodes CDR1 MNHEY and CDR2 SVGEGT. The CDR3 DNA follows: TGTGCCAGCAGTTACCCCCTACTAGCGGGGGGGTTTTTGGAGCAGTACTTC. Translating gives CASSYPLLAGGFLEQYF.

V usage is TRBV5-4 and J usage is TRBJ1-1, with 8 bases that match TRBD1. Germline lookup yields CDR1 SGHNT and CDR2 YYREEE (reference sequence). The CDR3 has 13 residues. Trimming removed 4 bases from V and 7 bases from J; junction bases left unmatched: 6. In nucleotides, the CDR3 is TGTGCCAGCAGCCGGACAGGGTTGGTTGAAGCTTTCTTT. It specifies CASSRTGLVEAFF.

V usage is TRBV9 and J usage is TRBJ2-3, with D tentatively TRBD2 (6 bases). V shed 0 bases and J shed 6 bases, with 20 bases lying between them. Germline CDR1 SGDLS, CDR2 YYNGEE. The CDR3 length is 17 residues. Written as DNA, the CDR3 is TGTGCCAGCAGCGTAGAAGTAGGGACTGTCAGTTCTGATACGCAGTATTTT. Protein sequence: CASSVEVGTVSSDTQYF.

This clone has only one observation. The chain is built from TRBV28 and TRBJ2-2; 11 nucleotides line up with TRBD2. V trimming: 6 bases; J trimming: 2 bases; junction bases outside the gene matches: 8. Germline CDR1 reads MDHEN; CDR2 reads SYDVKM. CDR3 length equals 17 residues. The CDR3 region is CASRSTSGGRNTGELFF. The DNA for the CDR3 is TGTGCCAGCAGAAGTACTAGCGGGGGCCGTAACACCGGGGAGCTGTTTTTT.

Only one count was recorded for this clone. The gene calls are TRBV24-1 and TRBJ1-2, with D perhaps matching TRBD1 (5 bases). The germline V gene encodes CDR1 KGHDR and CDR2 SFDVKD. The CDR3 covers 11 residues. V lost 9 bases and J lost 4, with 8 bases in between. CDR3 in DNA: TGTGCCACCGGAGACAGCTATGGCTACACCTTC. Translation gives CATGDSYGYTF.

The chain uses TRBV7-9 and TRBJ2-7, with a weak D call TRBD1 (5 bases). The length of the CDR3 is 14 residues. Germline loops: CDR1 SEHNR, CDR2 FQNEAQ (reference sequence). The germline V and J ends were trimmed by 1 base and 3 bases, with 10 bases remaining between them. DNA for the CDR3: TGTGCCAGCAGCTTAGGACAGAATAGCTACGAGCAGTACTTC. Translated, it gives CASSLGQNSYEQYF.

The V gene is TRBV7-2, the J gene TRBJ1-5, with 8 bases identical to TRBD1. The CDR3 is 14 residues long. Germline trimming cut 8 bases from V and 2 bases from J; bases unmatched to any gene: 5. Germline V gene lookup returns CDR1 SGHTA and CDR2 FQGNSA. The CDR3 is CASQAGGGNQPQHF. CDR3 coding DNA: TGTGCCAGCCAAGCAGGGGGCGGCAATCAGCCCCAGCATTTT.

The chain joins TRBV18 to TRBJ2-5; D ambiguous. Germline values: CDR1 KGHSH, CDR2 LQKENI. CDR3 length equals 13 residues. Trimming shortened V by 3 bases and J by 5 bases, and 10 bases separated the two germline ends. CDR3 protein: CASSPNARETQYF. For the CDR3, the DNA is TGTGCCAGCTCACCCAACGCTAGGGAGACCCAGTACTTC.

V gene TRBV6-5 combines with J gene TRBJ1-2; the match to TRBD1 covers 9 bases. The V gene end was trimmed by 5 bases and the J gene end by 7 bases; junction bases not matched to a gene: 8. CDR1 and CDR2 from the germline V gene are MNHEY and SVGAGI. The CDR3 loop spans 14 amino acids. DNA for the CDR3: TGTGCCAGCAGTCATGGACAGGGGTCCTCTGGCTACACCTTC. It translates to CASSHGQGSSGYTF.

The V gene is TRBV2, the J gene TRBJ2-1; D perhaps matches TRBD1 (5 bases). The germline CDR1 and CDR2 sequences are SNHLY and FYNNEI. This CDR3 comprises 10 residues. Trimming took off 7 bases at V and 12 bases at J, with 10 bases between the two ends. DNA of the CDR3: TGTGCCAGCACCCAGGGTGGGCAGTTCTTC. It codes for CASTQGGQFF.

The CDR3 sequence: CASSLPGTGSGEQYF. CDR3 nucleotides: TGTGCCAGCAGTCTCCCGGGGACAGGCTCCGGTGAGCAGTACTTC. This chain connects TRBV28 to TRBJ2-7; 8 bases match TRBD1. Losses at the gene ends were 5 bases for V and 7 bases for J; bases not matched to a gene: 13. Germline V lookup: CDR1 MDHEN, CDR2 SYDVKM. The CDR3 is made up of 15 amino acids.

The V and J genes are TRBV4-1 and TRBJ1-1; D not resolved. The ends were cut back, 4 bases at V and 1 base at J, with 7 bases in the middle. The CDR3 length is 13 residues. Germline V gene sequence: CDR1 MGHRA, CDR2 YSYEKL. The CDR3 DNA sequence: TGCGCCAGCAGCCGCGAGGGGAACACTGAAGCTTTCTTT. It translates to CASSREGNTEAFF.

The chain is built from TRBV2 and TRBJ1-1, with D possibly being TRBD1 (5 bases). V was shortened by 3 bases and J by 5 bases, with 7 bases between the two germline ends. The CDR3 loop spans 12 amino acids. Germline loops: CDR1 SNHLY, CDR2 FYNNEI. In DNA, the CDR3 is TGTGCCAGCAGTGAGGCAGGGACTGAAGCTTTCTTT. Amino acids: CASSEAGTEAFF.

The chain combines TRBV7-3 with TRBJ2-3; D is perhaps TRBD1 (6 bases). V was shortened by 3 bases and J by 3 bases, with 13 bases between the two germline ends. The CDR3 totals 15 residues. Germline V gene sequence: CDR1 SGHTA, CDR2 FQGTGA. The CDR3 DNA is TGTGCCAGCAGCTTCTCGACAGGTCGAACAGATACGCAGTATTTT. Protein: CASSFSTGRTDTQYF.

The V and J genes are TRBV27 and TRBJ2-2; perhaps TRBD1 as D (5 bases). Germline loops: CDR1 MNHEY, CDR2 SMNVEV (reference sequence). V was cut by 2 bases and J by 4 bases, with 14 bases left in between. This CDR3 is built from 16 residues. This CDR3 reads CASSLTAQVFTGELFF. The DNA of the CDR3 is TGTGCCAGCAGTTTAACCGCACAGGTTTTCACCGGGGAGCTGTTTTTT.

This clone showed up just a few times. The chain combines TRBV9 with TRBJ2-5, with TRBD2 identical over 10 bases. CDR1 and CDR2 from the germline V gene are SGDLS and YYNGEE. CDR3 length: 15 residues. V gave up 7 bases and J gave up 5 bases; unmatched junction bases: 11. CDR3 sequence reads: CASSKRGGGGETQYF. CDR3 sequence (DNA): TGTGCCAGCTCCAAGCGGGGGGGCGGTGGTGAGACCCAGTACTTC.

The rearrangement uses TRBV19 and TRBJ2-7; TRBD2 matches 14 bases. V gave up 5 bases and J gave up 7 bases; unmatched junction bases: 7. The CDR3 consists of 15 residues. Germline assignment: CDR1 LNHDA and CDR2 SQIVND (reference sequence). CDR3 bases: TGTGCCAGTAGTGTACAGGGGACTAGCGGGGGTGAGCAGTACTTC. Translating gives CASSVQGTSGGEQYF.

V usage is TRBV4-3 and J usage is TRBJ1-2, with a possible D match to TRBD1 (5 bases). CDR1 and CDR2 from the germline V gene are LGHNA and YSLEER. CDR3 length: 16 residues. Trimming removed 3 bases at V and 8 bases at J, with 22 bases between. In nucleotides, the CDR3 is TGCGCCAGCAGCCAGTTCCTCTCAGCGGGGGTTTTCGGCTACACCTTC. Its protein is CASSQFLSAGVFGYTF.

This clone has only a few counts. The chain employs TRBV7-2 and TRBJ2-4, with TRBD2 identical over 10 bases. The CDR3 has 16 residues. The V segment lost 5 bases and the J segment 0 bases; nucleotides outside the gene matches: 4. Per the germline V gene, CDR1 is SGHTA and CDR2 is FQGNSA. The CDR3 DNA follows: TGTGCCAGCAGCCCCGGACTAGCGGTAGCCAAAAACATTCAGTACTTC. This sequence encodes CASSPGLAVAKNIQYF.

The genes are TRBV5-5 and TRBJ1-1; weak D call: TRBD1 (6 bases). The CDR3 runs 16 residues. The V gene lost 4 bases and the J gene lost 0 bases, with 16 bases spanning the gap. Germline V gives CDR1 SGHKS, CDR2 YYEKEE (reference sequence). CDR3 protein: CASSDGQRTLNTEAFF. CDR3 in DNA: TGTGCCAGCAGCGACGGACAGAGGACACTGAACACTGAAGCTTTCTTT. The variable domain in full, with the rest retrieved from reference TRBV5-5 and TRBJ1-1, is DAGVTQSPTHLIKTRGQQVTLRCSPISGHKSVSWYQQVLGQGPQFIFQYYEKEERGRGNFPDRFSARQFPNYSSELNVNALLLGDSALYLCASSDGQRTLNTEAFFGQGTRLTVV.

The chain links TRBV6-5 to TRBJ1-1, with 8 bases fitting TRBD1. Per germline, CDR1 MNHEY and CDR2 SVGAGI. The CDR3 totals 14 residues. The ends lost 7 bases at V and 4 bases at J; junction bases unmatched: 8. CDR3 region: CASTSDRVATEAFF. For the CDR3, the DNA is TGTGCCAGCACCTCGGACAGGGTGGCCACTGAAGCTTTCTTT.

The chain joins TRBV19 to TRBJ2-7; the D gene is possibly TRBD1 (5 bases). Germline V gene data show CDR1 as LNHDA and CDR2 as SQIVND (reference sequence). This CDR3 is 15 amino acids long. Between the trimmed V and J ends, which lost 3 bases and 10 bases, there was a span of 22 bases. CDR3 loop: CASSIGAARSEVQYF. The CDR3 nucleotides are TGTGCCAGTAGTATTGGGGCAGCTCGCTCAGAGGTTCAGTACTTC.

The chain recombines TRBV29-1 with TRBJ2-1, with TRBD1 matching 12 bases. The CDR3 has 12 amino acids. Per germline, CDR1 SQVTM and CDR2 ANQGSEA. CDR3: CSSGTGGDEQFF. The CDR3 coding sequence is TGCAGTTCCGGGACAGGGGGCGATGAGCAGTTCTTC.

This chain connects TRBV5-1 to TRBJ1-6; D is undetermined. V lost 2 bases, J lost 8 bases, and 5 bases lay in between. Germline V CDR1 and CDR2: SGHRS, YFSETQ. The CDR3 is 12 residues long. The CDR3 is CASSFLDSPLHF. CDR3 nucleotide sequence: TGCGCCAGCAGCTTCCTAGATTCACCCCTCCACTTT.